The next 8 T cell receptor beta chains were all read from a single sample in a study of cytomegalovirus exposure and HLA in healthy donors. The PCR was carried out with 60 Vbeta primers and 13 Jbeta primers. TCRdb keeps only in-frame clones here, not all; method: immunoSEQ multiplex PCR. The repertoire holds over 70,000 clones, with about 74% as singletons. Specimen: PBMCs. The receptors derive from a man aged 30-40 years in good health and CMV-seronegative.

As for this clone: Other DNA sequences of this sample code for an identical CDR3. V and J are TRBV5-1 and TRBJ2-5, with TRBD1 identical over 8 bases. The CDR3 has 14 residues. V shed 4 bases and J 1 base; nucleotides not matched to a gene: 3. Germline values: CDR1 SGHRS, CDR2 YFSETQ. The CDR3 nucleotides read TGCGCCAGCAGCCCAGGACAGGGCCAAGAGACCCAGTACTTC. Encoded protein: CASSPGQGQETQYF.

This clone occurred once. The genes are TRBV9 and TRBJ2-1; 10 bases fit TRBD1. V trimming: 3 bases; J trimming: 5 bases; junction bases outside the gene matches: 8. The CDR3 covers 16 residues. Germline V CDR1 and CDR2: SGDLS, YYNGEE. This CDR3 reads CASSEAGTGVNNEQFF. CDR3 DNA: TGTGCCAGCAGCGAAGCCGGGACAGGGGTAAACAATGAGCAGTTCTTC.

This clone was seen a handful of times. The V call is TRBV28, the J call TRBJ2-1, with D possibly matching TRBD1 (6 bases). The germline V gene has CDR1 MDHEN and CDR2 SYDVKM. The CDR3 consists of 14 residues. Trimming removed 4 bases at V and 3 bases at J, with 10 bases between. CDR3 region: CASSSRDIYNEQFF. The CDR3 nucleotides are TGTGCCAGCAGTTCCCGGGACATCTACAATGAGCAGTTCTTC.

The CDR3 region has the DNA TGCAGCGTTTCACAGGGGTCGCCAAACACTGAAGCTTTCTTT. It encodes CSVSQGSPNTEAFF. The chain joins TRBV29-1 to TRBJ1-1; 7 nucleotides match TRBD1. Germline CDR1 reads SQVTM; CDR2 reads ANQGSEA. Unmatched junction bases numbered 8, after V lost 5 bases and J lost 2 bases. The CDR3 covers 14 residues.

V and J are TRBV9 and TRBJ1-2; no firm D call. With 7 bases removed from V and 8 bases from J, the gap between germline ends came to 15 bases. CDR3 length: 12 residues. Germline V gene lookup returns CDR1 SGDLS and CDR2 YYNGEE. The CDR3, as DNA: TGTGCCAGCGAGGGAGTACTTCGGGGCTACACCTTC. Protein: CASEGVLRGYTF.

This clone appeared a single time. The rearrangement joins TRBV27 to TRBJ2-2, with 9 positions matching TRBD1. The CDR3 length is 16 residues. CDR1 MNHEY and CDR2 SMNVEV come from the germline V gene (reference sequence). V was pared by 3 bases and J by 5 bases, with 7 bases of the junction left unmatched. CDR3 sequence: CASSLSGTGTTGELFF. The CDR3 DNA is TGTGCCAGCAGTTTGTCCGGGACAGGGACAACCGGGGAGCTGTTTTTT.

The chain couples TRBV5-1 to TRBJ2-7; TRBD1 aligns across 11 bases. This CDR3 spans 16 amino acids. Germline V lookup: CDR1 SGHRS, CDR2 YFSETQ. After removal of 5 bases from V and 3 bases from J, the junction contained 10 bases not matched to a gene. CDR3 bases: TGCGCCAGCAGGAGTTCCGCCGGGACAGGGGGCTACGAGCAGTACTTC. Its protein product is CASRSSAGTGGYEQYF.

The rearrangement links TRBV7-6 to TRBJ2-4; D uncertain. Trimming took 2 bases from V and 8 from J, leaving 13 bases between them. CDR3 size: 14 residues. Looked up from germline, CDR1 is SGHVS and CDR2 is FNYEAQ. This chain's CDR3 is CASSLRGPEDIQYF. CDR3 coding DNA: TGTGCCAGCAGCTTACGAGGTCCCGAGGACATTCAGTACTTC.